This T cell receptor (beta chain) was sequenced for a study of blood T cell repertoires in COVID-19. The table came from immunoSEQ multiplex PCR; TCRdb's copy has only in-frame clones and leaves some out. The data contain under 200,000 clones, roughly 89% of them singletons. CDR1 and CDR2 (germline): SGHAT, FQNNGV. V lost 2 bases, J lost 5 bases, and 13 bases lay in between. The CDR3 contains 16 residues. The material sequenced was peripheral blood. The receptor comes from a woman aged 65 to 85 with COVID-19, enrolled during active disease. The gene calls are TRBV11-2 and TRBJ1-6, with D unresolved. CDR3 residues: CASSLLYRRDNSPLHF. DNA of the CDR3: TGTGCCAGCAGCTTATTGTATAGGCGGGATAATTCACCCCTCCACTTT.